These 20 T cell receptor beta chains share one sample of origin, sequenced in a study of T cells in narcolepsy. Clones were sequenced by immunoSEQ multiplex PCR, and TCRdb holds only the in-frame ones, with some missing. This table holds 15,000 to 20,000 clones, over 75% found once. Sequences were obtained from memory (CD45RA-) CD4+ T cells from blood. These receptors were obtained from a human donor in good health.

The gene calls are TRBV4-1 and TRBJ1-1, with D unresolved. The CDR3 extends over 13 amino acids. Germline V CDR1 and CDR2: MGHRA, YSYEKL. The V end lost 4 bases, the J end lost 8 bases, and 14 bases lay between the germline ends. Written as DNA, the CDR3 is TGCGCCAGCAGCCGAGAAAGGCAGAGGGAAGCTTTCTTT. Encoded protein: CASSRERQREAFF.

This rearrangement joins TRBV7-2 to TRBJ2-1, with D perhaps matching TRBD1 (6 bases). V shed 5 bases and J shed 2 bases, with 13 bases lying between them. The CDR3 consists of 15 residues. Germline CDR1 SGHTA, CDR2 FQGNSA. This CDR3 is CASSPDGQTYNEQFF. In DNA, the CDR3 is TGTGCCAGCAGCCCCGATGGACAGACCTACAATGAGCAGTTCTTC.

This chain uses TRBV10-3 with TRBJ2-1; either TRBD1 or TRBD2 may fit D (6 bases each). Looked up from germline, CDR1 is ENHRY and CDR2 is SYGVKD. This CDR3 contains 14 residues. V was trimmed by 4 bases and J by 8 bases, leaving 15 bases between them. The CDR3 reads CAISVGGALDEQFF. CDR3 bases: TGTGCCATCAGTGTCGGGGGCGCATTAGATGAGCAGTTCTTC.

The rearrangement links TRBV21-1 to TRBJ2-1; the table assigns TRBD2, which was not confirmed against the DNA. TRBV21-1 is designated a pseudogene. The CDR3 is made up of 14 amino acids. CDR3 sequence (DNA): TGTGCCAGCAGCAAGCGGGACTCCTACAATGAGCAGTTCTTC. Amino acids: CASSKRDSYNEQFF.

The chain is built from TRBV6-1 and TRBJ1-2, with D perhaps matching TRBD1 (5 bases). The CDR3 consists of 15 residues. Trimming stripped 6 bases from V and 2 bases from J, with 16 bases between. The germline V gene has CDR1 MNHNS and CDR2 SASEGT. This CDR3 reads CASSVGATGNYGYTF. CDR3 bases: TGTGCCAGCAGCGTCGGGGCCACGGGGAACTATGGCTACACCTTC.

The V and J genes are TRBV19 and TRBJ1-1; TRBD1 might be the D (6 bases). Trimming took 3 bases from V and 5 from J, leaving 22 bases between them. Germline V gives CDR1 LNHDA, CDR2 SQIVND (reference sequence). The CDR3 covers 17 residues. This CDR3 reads CASSIPSAGAPGTEAFF. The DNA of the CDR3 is TGTGCCAGTAGTATTCCGTCCGCGGGGGCGCCGGGGACTGAAGCTTTCTTT.

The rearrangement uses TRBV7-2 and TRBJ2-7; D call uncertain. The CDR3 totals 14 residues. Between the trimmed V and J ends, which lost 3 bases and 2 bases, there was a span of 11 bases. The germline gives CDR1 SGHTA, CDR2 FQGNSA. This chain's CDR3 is CASSFRRFPYEQYF. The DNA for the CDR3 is TGTGCCAGCAGCTTTCGACGGTTCCCCTACGAGCAGTACTTC. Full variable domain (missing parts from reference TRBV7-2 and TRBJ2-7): GAGVSQSPSNKVTEKGKDVELRCDPISGHTALYWYRQSLGQGLEFLIYFQGNSAPDKSGLPSDRFSAERTGGSVSTLTIQRTQQEDSAVYLCASSFRRFPYEQYFGPGTRLTVT.

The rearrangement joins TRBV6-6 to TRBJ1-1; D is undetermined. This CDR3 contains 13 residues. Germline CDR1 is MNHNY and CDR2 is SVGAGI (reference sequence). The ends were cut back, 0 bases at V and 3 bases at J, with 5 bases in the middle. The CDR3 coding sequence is TGTGCCAGCAGTTACTCGAAGTACACTGAAGCTTTCTTT. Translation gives CASSYSKYTEAFF.

CDR3 sequence: CASSLNSGRVDEQYF. CDR3 sequence (DNA): TGCGCCAGCAGCCTTAATAGCGGGAGGGTTGACGAGCAGTACTTC. The chain recombines TRBV4-3 with TRBJ2-7, with 11 bases lining up with TRBD2. Germline V gene sequence: CDR1 LGHNA, CDR2 YSLEER. J gave up 5 bases and V 4 bases, and 7 bases lay outside the gene matches. The CDR3 has 15 residues.

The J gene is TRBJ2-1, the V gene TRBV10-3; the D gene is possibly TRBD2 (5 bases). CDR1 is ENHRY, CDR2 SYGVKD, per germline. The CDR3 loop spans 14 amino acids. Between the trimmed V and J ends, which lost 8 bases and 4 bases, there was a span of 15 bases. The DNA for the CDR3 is TGTGCCATCGGTACGGCACGGGGATACAATGAGCAGTTCTTC. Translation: CAIGTARGYNEQFF.

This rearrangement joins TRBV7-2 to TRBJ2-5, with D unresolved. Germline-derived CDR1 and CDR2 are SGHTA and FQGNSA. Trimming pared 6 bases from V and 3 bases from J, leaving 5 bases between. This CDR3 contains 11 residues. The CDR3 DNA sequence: TGTGCCAGCAGTTGGAAAGAGACCCAGTACTTC. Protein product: CASSWKETQYF.

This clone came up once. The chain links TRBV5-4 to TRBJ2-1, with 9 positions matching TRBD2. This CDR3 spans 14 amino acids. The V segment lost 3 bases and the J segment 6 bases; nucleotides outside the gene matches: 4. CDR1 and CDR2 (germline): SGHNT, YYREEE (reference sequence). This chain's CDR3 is CASSSRLAVNEQFF. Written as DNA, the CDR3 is TGTGCCAGCAGCTCACGACTAGCGGTCAATGAGCAGTTCTTC.

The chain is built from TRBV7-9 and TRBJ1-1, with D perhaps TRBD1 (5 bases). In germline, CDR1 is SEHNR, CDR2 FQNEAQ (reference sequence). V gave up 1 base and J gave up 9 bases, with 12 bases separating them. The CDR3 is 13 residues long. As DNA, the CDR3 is TGTGCCAGCAGCTTAGGGGGACTGCCTAAAGCTTTCTTT. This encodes CASSLGGLPKAFF.

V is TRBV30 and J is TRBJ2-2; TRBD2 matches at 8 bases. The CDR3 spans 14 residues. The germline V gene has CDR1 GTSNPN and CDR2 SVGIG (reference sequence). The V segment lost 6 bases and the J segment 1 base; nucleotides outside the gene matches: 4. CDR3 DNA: TGTGCCTGTCGCGGGGGGCTGAACACCGGGGAGCTGTTTTTT. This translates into CACRGGLNTGELFF.

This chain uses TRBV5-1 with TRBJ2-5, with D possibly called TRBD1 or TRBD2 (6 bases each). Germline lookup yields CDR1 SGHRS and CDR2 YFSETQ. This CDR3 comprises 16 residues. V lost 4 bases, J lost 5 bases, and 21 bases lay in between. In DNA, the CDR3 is TGCGCCAGCAGCCTACGCTTCGGGGGCGCTAAGGAGACCCAGTACTTC. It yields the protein CASSLRFGGAKETQYF. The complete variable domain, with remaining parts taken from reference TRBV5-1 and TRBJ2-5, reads KAGVTQTPRYLIKTRGQQVTLSCSPISGHRSVSWYQQTPGQGLQFLFEYFSETQRNKGNFPGRFSGRQFSNSRSEMNVSTLELGDSALYLCASSLRFGGAKETQYFGPGTRLLVL.

The CDR3 region has the DNA TGTGCCACCAGCAGAGGGACAGGGGTTGGGAGCGATACGCAGTATTTT. Residues: CATSRGTGVGSDTQYF. The gene calls are TRBV15 and TRBJ2-3; 9 nucleotides match TRBD1. V was clipped by 1 base and J by 6 bases; unmatched bases: 8. The CDR3 is 16 amino acids. Germline V lookup: CDR1 LNHNV, CDR2 YYDKDF (reference sequence).

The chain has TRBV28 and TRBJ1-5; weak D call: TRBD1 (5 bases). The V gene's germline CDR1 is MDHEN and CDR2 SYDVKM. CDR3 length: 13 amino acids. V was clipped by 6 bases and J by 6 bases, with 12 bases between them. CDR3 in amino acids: CASRPDRVQPQHF. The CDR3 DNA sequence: TGTGCCAGCAGACCTGACAGAGTTCAGCCCCAGCATTTT.

The CDR3 is CASSYGRENTEAFF. CDR3 coding DNA: TGTGCCAGCAGTTACGGGAGGGAGAACACTGAAGCTTTCTTT. The chain links TRBV6-6 to TRBJ1-1; D call uncertain. The V gene lost 2 bases and the J gene lost 1 base, with 8 bases spanning the gap. The CDR3 spans 14 residues. In germline, CDR1 is MNHNY, CDR2 SVGAGI (reference sequence).

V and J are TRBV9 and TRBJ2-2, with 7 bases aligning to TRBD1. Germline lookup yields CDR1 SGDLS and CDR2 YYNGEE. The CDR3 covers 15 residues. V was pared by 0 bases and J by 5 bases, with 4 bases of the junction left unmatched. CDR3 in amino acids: CASSVAVTGTGELFF. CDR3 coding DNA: TGTGCCAGCAGCGTAGCCGTGACAGGGACCGGGGAGCTGTTTTTT.

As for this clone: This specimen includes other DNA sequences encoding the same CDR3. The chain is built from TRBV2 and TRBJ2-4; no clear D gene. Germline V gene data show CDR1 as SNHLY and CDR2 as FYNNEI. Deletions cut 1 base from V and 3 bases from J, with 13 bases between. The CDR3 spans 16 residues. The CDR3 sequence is CASSEVRLRGKNIQYF. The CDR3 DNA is TGTGCCAGCAGTGAAGTAAGGTTACGAGGCAAAAACATTCAGTACTTC. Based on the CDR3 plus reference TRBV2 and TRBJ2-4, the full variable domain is EPEVTQTPSHQVTQMGQEVILRCVPISNHLYFYWYRQILGQKVEFLVSFYNNEISEKSEIFDDQFSVERPDGSNFTLKIRSTKLEDSAMYFCASSEVRLRGKNIQYFGAGTRLSVL.